A single sample gave rise to the 21 T cell receptor beta chains below, sequenced in a study of lung T cells in sarcoidosis with Löfgren's syndrome. TCRdb re-derived calls from the reads in MiXCR, one entry per CDR3 protein. The table lists some 19,000 distinct CDR3 sequences, roughly a fifth of them singletons. What was sequenced was CD4+ T cells from bronchoalveolar lavage. The receptors were gathered from a human donor with sarcoidosis (Löfgren's syndrome or another form), or a control subject (not recorded which).

This clonotype was found a few times. The chain couples TRBV11-2 to TRBJ2-1, with D possibly being TRBD1 or TRBD2 (5 bases each). There are 15 residues in the CDR3. Deletions cut 4 bases from V and 7 bases from J, with 17 bases between. The germline V gene has CDR1 SGHAT and CDR2 FQNNGV. The CDR3 protein is CASSYSWVEGNEQFF. CDR3 coding DNA: TGTGCCAGCAGCTATTCCTGGGTAGAGGGGAATGAGCAGTTCTTC.

The rearrangement links TRBV19 to TRBJ2-1; 7 positions match TRBD2. The germline V gene encodes CDR1 LNHDA and CDR2 SQIVND (reference sequence). J lost 1 base, V lost 3 bases, and 6 bases had no gene match. This CDR3 has 16 amino acids. Here the CDR3 DNA reads TGTGCCAGTAGTATGGGAGGAGCGGGATCCTACAATGAGCAGTTCTTC. Protein sequence: CASSMGGAGSYNEQFF.

Points on this clonotype: It may be a read error: a sequence one base away is much more abundant. V and J are TRBV2 and TRBJ1-4, with D possibly matching TRBD1 (6 bases). The CDR3 totals 13 residues. Trimming removed 10 bases from V and 8 bases from J, with 17 bases in between. The V gene's germline CDR1 is SNHLY and CDR2 FYNNEI. For the CDR3, the DNA is TGTGCCACGGGGGCAGCGACGGGGGAAAAACTGTTTTTT. This encodes CATGAATGEKLFF.

Only one count was recorded for this clonotype. A much larger clone lies one base from this, so it may be a read error. The chain has TRBV20-1 and TRBJ1-3, with D hard to call. The CDR3 totals 15 residues. V shed 8 bases and J shed 3 bases, with 20 bases lying between them. Germline assignment: CDR1 DFQATT and CDR2 SNEGSKA (reference sequence). CDR3 loop: CSTPSAGAFGNTIYF. The CDR3 DNA is TGCAGTACTCCCTCCGCAGGAGCCTTTGGAAACACCATATATTTT.

This clonotype came up a few times. A much larger clone sits a single nucleotide away, making a read error possible. J is TRBJ1-2 and V is TRBV20-1, with TRBD1 as a possible D gene (6 bases). V was cut by 5 bases and J by 4 bases, with 11 bases left in between. In germline, CDR1 is DFQATT, CDR2 SNEGSKA (reference sequence). This CDR3 region has 12 residues. CDR3: CSALDSSYGYTF. Here the CDR3 DNA reads TGCAGTGCTTTGGACAGCAGCTATGGCTACACCTTC.

Notes on this clonotype: This sequence may be a read error, since a much larger clone differs from it by one base. This rearrangement joins TRBV19 to TRBJ2-5, with 9 bases lining up with TRBD2. The length of the CDR3 is 15 residues. The V gene's germline CDR1 is LNHDA and CDR2 SQIVND (reference sequence). Trimming removed 6 bases from V and 8 bases from J; junction bases left unmatched: 13. The CDR3 DNA sequence: TGTGCCAGTAGACTAGGTGGCGGGAGGGCCGATACCCAGTACTTC. Its protein is CASRLGGGRADTQYF. Full variable domain (outside the CDR3, taken from reference TRBV19 and TRBJ2-5): DGGITQSPKYLFRKEGQNVTLSCEQNLNHDAMYWYRQDPGQGLRLIYYSQIVNDFQKGDIAEGYSVSREKKESFPLTVTSAQKNPTAFYLCASRLGGGRADTQYFGPGTRLLVL.

This clonotype was seen ten or more times. This chain joins TRBV19 and TRBJ1-2; D gene unclear. The CDR3 has 12 amino acids. From germline, CDR1 is LNHDA and CDR2 SQIVND (reference sequence). Trimming removed 2 bases from V and 4 bases from J, with 5 bases in between. The CDR3 coding sequence is TGTGCCAGTAGTATAAGGGCCTATGGCTACACCTTC. Protein product: CASSIRAYGYTF. The full variable domain, with the rest looked up from reference TRBV19 and TRBJ1-2, is DGGITQSPKYLFRKEGQNVTLSCEQNLNHDAMYWYRQDPGQGLRLIYYSQIVNDFQKGDIAEGYSVSREKKESFPLTVTSAQKNPTAFYLCASSIRAYGYTFGSGTRLTVV.

This clonotype came up a few times. V gene TRBV7-2 combines with J gene TRBJ2-7; 10 bases line up with TRBD2. The CDR3 runs to 20 residues. Germline loops: CDR1 SGHTA, CDR2 FQGNSA. V lost 8 bases and J lost 2; bases outside the gene matches: 24. The CDR3 loop is CASASRILLAGTHQAYEQYF. CDR3 sequence (DNA): TGTGCCAGCGCCTCTAGGATTCTACTAGCGGGAACCCACCAAGCCTACGAGCAGTACTTC.

This clonotype showed up many times. Here the CDR3 DNA reads TGTGCCAGCAGCTTGGGACCTTACAATGAGCAGTTCTTC. Protein: CASSLGPYNEQFF. This sequence joins TRBV7-8 and TRBJ2-1, with D perhaps matching TRBD1 or TRBD2 (5 bases each). Germline-derived CDR1 and CDR2 are SGHVS and FQNEAQ. Trimming took off 3 bases at V and 4 bases at J, with 7 bases between the two ends. The CDR3 is 13 residues long. Based on the CDR3 plus reference TRBV7-8 and TRBJ2-1, the full variable domain is GAGVSQSPRYKVAKRGQDVALRCDPISGHVSLFWYQQALGQGPEFLTYFQNEAQLDKSGLPSDRFFAERPEGSVSTLKIQRTQQEDSAVYLCASSLGPYNEQFFGPGTRLTVL.

This clonotype came up many times. CDR3 bases: TGCAGTGCTAGTTCCCGACAGATCTCCTACAATGAGCAGTTCTTC. This sequence encodes CSASSRQISYNEQFF. The chain employs TRBV20-1 and TRBJ2-1; tentatively, D is TRBD1 (5 bases). The V gene lost 3 bases and the J gene lost 0 bases, with 12 bases spanning the gap. CDR3 length: 15 residues. Germline CDR1 DFQATT, CDR2 SNEGSKA (reference sequence).

To note about this clonotype: A read error may be the cause here, since a much bigger clone is one base away. This rearrangement joins TRBV10-3 to TRBJ2-5; a possible D gene is TRBD1 (5 bases). The V end lost 8 bases, the J end lost 4 bases, and 20 bases lay between the germline ends. Germline V gene data show CDR1 as ENHRY and CDR2 as SYGVKD. This CDR3 spans 15 amino acids. CDR3 DNA sequence: TGTGCCATCTCGACAGAGACGGTCCTCAGAGAGACCCAGTACTTC. Its protein is CAISTETVLRETQYF.

This clonotype was seen many times. This sequence joins TRBV7-2 and TRBJ2-1, with TRBD1 matching over 8 bases. The CDR3 extends over 16 amino acids. V trimming: 3 bases; J trimming: 5 bases; junction bases outside the gene matches: 9. Germline CDR1 is SGHTA and CDR2 is FQGNSA. The CDR3 region has the DNA TGTGCCAGCAGCTTTTTTGGACAGGGTGTCAACAATGAGCAGTTCTTC. This encodes CASSFFGQGVNNEQFF.

A remark on this clonotype: A much larger clone lies a single base off, so this may be a read error. CDR3 loop: CASRRGLARGYQETQYF. In nucleotides, the CDR3 is TGTGCCAGCAGACGGGGACTAGCGCGGGGATACCAAGAGACCCAGTACTTC. The rearrangement links TRBV7-2 to TRBJ2-5, with TRBD2 matching 10 bases. V was pared by 6 bases and J by 0 bases, with 10 bases of the junction left unmatched. This CDR3 comprises 17 residues. The germline CDR1 and CDR2 sequences are SGHTA and FQGNSA.

The chain links TRBV3-1 to TRBJ2-3, with 9 bases matching TRBD2. Looked up from germline, CDR1 is LGHDT and CDR2 is YNNKEL (reference sequence). There are 16 residues in the CDR3. V was clipped by 1 base and J by 4 bases; unmatched bases: 6. The CDR3 protein is CASSQGSGRSPDTQYF. CDR3 DNA sequence: TGTGCCAGCAGCCAAGGTAGCGGGAGATCGCCAGATACGCAGTATTTT.

J is TRBJ2-1 and V is TRBV30; 9 bases map to TRBD1. The CDR3 has 15 amino acids. Germline CDR1 reads GTSNPN; CDR2 reads SVGIG (reference sequence). V shed 7 bases, J shed 0 bases, and the junction held 7 bases outside the gene matches. The CDR3 is CAFHRGPNSYNEQFF. CDR3 sequence (DNA): TGTGCCTTTCACAGGGGGCCAAACTCCTACAATGAGCAGTTCTTC. The full variable domain, rest sourced from reference TRBV30 and TRBJ2-1, is SQTIHQWPATLVQPVGSPLSLECTVEGTSNPNLYWYRQAAGRGLQLLFYSVGIGQISSEVPQNLSASRPQDRQFILSSKKLLLSDSGFYLCAFHRGPNSYNEQFFGPGTRLTVL.

This clonotype was counted at least ten times. Here the CDR3 DNA reads TGTGCCAGCAGTTTTATGATAAGTCAGCTTAGCGTCTCACCCTACGAGCAGTACTTC. This encodes CASSFMISQLSVSPYEQYF. The chain combines TRBV28 with TRBJ2-7, with TRBD2 as a possible D gene (5 bases). V was pared by 3 bases and J by 2 bases, with 26 bases between. This CDR3 comprises 19 residues. The germline V gene encodes CDR1 MDHEN and CDR2 SYDVKM.

This clonotype was counted only a few times. The V gene is TRBV29-1, the J gene TRBJ2-1, with D uncertain. The germline CDR1 and CDR2 sequences are SQVTM and ANQGSEA. Trimming left V 7 bases short and J 5 bases short, with 21 bases between. This CDR3 spans 15 amino acids. The CDR3 loop is CSGEFPSRADNEQFF. The CDR3 DNA follows: TGCAGCGGGGAATTTCCCAGCCGGGCTGACAATGAGCAGTTCTTC.

This clonotype was recorded at least ten times. The chain combines TRBV20-1 with TRBJ2-2; 10 positions match TRBD2. The length of the CDR3 is 15 residues. Germline CDR1 and CDR2: DFQATT and SNEGSKA (reference sequence). The V segment lost 3 bases and the J segment 3 bases; nucleotides outside the gene matches: 4. The CDR3 loop reads CSASTGTSDTGELFF. The CDR3 DNA follows: TGCAGTGCTAGTACCGGGACTAGCGACACCGGGGAGCTGTTTTTT.

The rearrangement joins TRBV10-3 to TRBJ2-1; maybe TRBD1 (6 bases). V lost 1 base, J lost 8 bases, and 9 bases lay in between. CDR1 is ENHRY, CDR2 SYGVKD, per germline. The CDR3 is 13 amino acids. The CDR3 DNA follows: TGTGCCATCAGTGAGTTCCGACAGGATGAGCAGTTCTTC. Its translation: CAISEFRQDEQFF.

This clonotype was seen at least ten times. The chain carries TRBV28 and TRBJ1-1; no reliable D call. Germline V gene lookup returns CDR1 MDHEN and CDR2 SYDVKM. Trimming cost V 2 bases and J 1 base, with 5 bases left between them. This CDR3 contains 13 residues. The DNA for the CDR3 is TGTGCCAGCAGTTTAAGAAGGAACACTGAAGCTTTCTTT. Encoded protein: CASSLRRNTEAFF.

In this sample, this clonotype turned up many times. The gene calls are TRBV7-9 and TRBJ2-3; D gene ambiguous. Germline V lookup: CDR1 SEHNR, CDR2 FQNEAQ (reference sequence). The CDR3 runs 15 residues. V was pared by 1 base and J by 2 bases, with 10 bases between. This CDR3 reads CASSLGGPATDTQYF. For the CDR3, the DNA is TGTGCCAGCAGCTTAGGAGGTCCGGCCACAGATACGCAGTATTTT.